This T cell receptor (beta chain) was sequenced in a study of blood T cell repertoires in COVID-19. Overall study context: Sample material is recorded as cDNA or gDNA derived from T cells, B-cell-depleted T cells, or PBMCs.

Germline V gene lookup returns CDR1 SGHAT and CDR2 FQNNGV. CDR3 length: 15 residues. V gave up 5 bases and J gave up 3 bases; unmatched junction bases: 3. The data were produced by immunoSEQ multiplex PCR, yet TCRdb's version contains in-frame clones alone and is incomplete. The sample lists 100,000 or so clones, around four fifths occurring once. The chain recombines TRBV11-2 with TRBJ1-4; 10 bases are a match to TRBD1. This TCR came from a woman aged 70-85 years with acute or convalescent COVID-19. The sequenced sample was peripheral blood. The CDR3 sequence: CASSADRGPNEKLFF. Here the CDR3 DNA reads TGTGCCAGCAGCGCTGACAGGGGGCCTAATGAAAAACTGTTTTTT.